These T cell receptor beta chains were read from a single sample in a study of regulatory T cells in long-lasting Graves disease. TCRdb fed the multiplex PCR reads into MiXCR, producing one record per CDR3 protein. Of some 300,000 distinct CDR3 sequences listed, around a fifth were seen once; the top ten hold roughly three fifths. The sample was peripheral blood mononuclear cells (PBMCs), taken when the disease was refractory, from a patient treated with antithyroid drugs. These TCRs come from a female donor with Graves disease. The CDR3 runs from the conserved cysteine through the conserved F or W. The D gene is left open where the match is weak. Clone size appears in some rows only: once, few, many, or a class for an expanded clone.

size,V,J,D,DNA,CDR3
-,TRBV28,TRBJ1-1,-,TGTGCCAGCCGGGACCGCGGAGAAGCTTTCTTT,CASRDRGEAFF
many,TRBV15,TRBJ2-7,-,TGTGCCACCAGCAGAGTGAAAGGAACAGGAGGCATCGTTTCCTACGAGCAGTACTTC,CATSRVKGTGGIVSYEQYF
many,TRBV27,TRBJ1-4,-,TGTGCCAGCACCACATTTACAGGGGAAAAACTGTTTTTT,CASTTFTGEKLFF
few,TRBV19,TRBJ2-5,-,TGTGCCAGTAGTGGCTACTACGGGGGAGAGACCCAGTACTTC,CASSGYYGGETQYF
-,TRBV20-1,TRBJ1-1,-,TGCAGTGCTAGAGATTCGGGGGAGGTTGAAGCTTTCTTT,CSARDSGEVEAFF
many,TRBV20-1,TRBJ2-7,TRBD2,TGCAGTGCTAGGGGGGGACTAGGGTCGGTCGAGCAGTACTTC,CSARGGLGSVEQYF
few,TRBV4-1,TRBJ2-7,TRBD1,TGCGCCAGCAGCCAAGAAGGACAGGGGATCTACGAGCAGTACTTC,CASSQEGQGIYEQYF
-,TRBV28,TRBJ1-2,-,TGTGCCAGCAGTTTCGGGGGGCAGGGACATAACTATGGCTACACCTTC,CASSFGGQGHNYGYTF
-,TRBV11-2,TRBJ2-3,-,TGTGCCAGCAGCTTCACCAACCACAGGACAGATACGCAGTATTTT,CASSFTNHRTDTQYF
-,TRBV7-2,TRBJ1-1,-,TGTGCCAGCAGCTTAGCAGCAGCCATGAACACTGAAGCTTTCTTT,CASSLAAAMNTEAFF
-,TRBV6-1,TRBJ1-4,-,TGTGCCAGCAGTAGGGGGAGGTCTAATGAAAAACTGTTTTTT,CASSRGRSNEKLFF
many,TRBV6-4,TRBJ1-1,-,TGTGCCAGCAGTGAGGGCCCAAACACTGAAGCTTTCTTT,CASSEGPNTEAFF
many,TRBV28,TRBJ1-5,-,TGTGCCAGCAGTTTAGTACACTTAGATCAGCCCCAGCATTTT,CASSLVHLDQPQHF
few,TRBV6-1,TRBJ1-1,-,TGTGCCAGCAAGGGGGTAGAAGCTTTCTTT,CASKGVEAFF
-,TRBV2,TRBJ1-5,TRBD1,TGTGCCAGCAGTGAGGTGCAGGGGGTCAATCAGCCCCAGCATTTT,CASSEVQGVNQPQHF
few,TRBV20-1,TRBJ2-7,-,TGCAGTGCTAGAGAGGTGGGTAGGGGTCCTCACGAGCAGTACTTC,CSAREVGRGPHEQYF
many,TRBV6-5,TRBJ2-5,-,TGTGCCAGCAGTTACTCGGGGGAGACCCAGTACTTC,CASSYSGETQYF
-,TRBV6-5,TRBJ2-2,TRBD1,TGTGCCAGCAGTTACCTCGGGACAGGGGAACCCGGGGAGCTGTTTTTT,CASSYLGTGEPGELFF
many,TRBV28,TRBJ1-4,-,TGTGCCAGCAGTCACAAAGGGTGGGAAGAAAAACTGTTTTTT,CASSHKGWEEKLFF
few,TRBV28,TRBJ1-5,-,TGTGCCAGCAGTTATCCCGACAGCCATAGCAATCAGCCCCAGCATTTT,CASSYPDSHSNQPQHF
few,TRBV19,TRBJ2-7,-,TGTGCCAGTAGTATTTCTGAGCGGACCTACGAGCAGTACTTC,CASSISERTYEQYF
many,TRBV20-1,TRBJ2-7,-,TGCAGTGCTAGAGAGGCTTACGAGCAGTACTTC,CSAREAYEQYF
many,TRBV28,TRBJ2-1,-,TGTGCCAGCAGTTTAACGGGTCCAGAGGGCTCCTACAATGAGCAGTTCTTC,CASSLTGPEGSYNEQFF
-,TRBV6-1,TRBJ2-5,-,TGTGCCAGCAAACTAAGCGTAGGGGGAGAGACCCAGTACTTC,CASKLSVGGETQYF
few,TRBV3-2,TRBJ2-5,-,TGTGCCAGCAGCCAAGGGGGCGGTTCTAGCGCCCCCGGGGAGACCCAGTACTTC,CASSQGGGSSAPGETQYF
many,TRBV28,TRBJ2-7,TRBD1,TGTGCCAGCAGTCGCTCCGGGACAGGAAGCTACGAGCAGTACTTC,CASSRSGTGSYEQYF
-,TRBV9,TRBJ1-1,TRBD1,TGTGCCAGCAGCGTAGAGAGGACAGGGGCCACTGAAGCTTTCTTT,CASSVERTGATEAFF
many,TRBV20-1,TRBJ2-7,TRBD2,TGCAGTGCTAGAGCGACTAGCGGGGCTTCCTACGAGCAGTACTTC,CSARATSGASYEQYF
many,TRBV12-3/TRBV12-4,TRBJ1-6,-,TGTGCCAGCAGTTTTGGGCAGGACAATTCACCCCTCCACTTT,CASSFGQDNSPLHF
-,TRBV29-1,TRBJ2-7,-,TGCAGCGTTCTGGTCAGGATGGGGACCAGGCCCTCCTACGAGCAGTACTTC,CSVLVRMGTRPSYEQYF
many,TRBV11-2,TRBJ2-5,-,TGTGCCAGCAGGCCGACGTACCAAGAGACCCAGTACTTC,CASRPTYQETQYF
many,TRBV27,TRBJ1-2,-,TGTGCCAGCAGTTTTTCCAGCGTTAACTATGGCTACACCTTC,CASSFSSVNYGYTF
many,TRBV24-1,TRBJ1-2,TRBD1,TGTGCCACCAGTGATTCGGCCAGGGGGCGCAACTATGGCTACACCTTC,CATSDSARGRNYGYTF
many,TRBV7-3,TRBJ2-5,-,TGTGCCAGCAGGATAGACAGACAAGAGACCCAGTACTTC,CASRIDRQETQYF
-,TRBV12-3/TRBV12-4,TRBJ2-3,TRBD2,TGTGCCAGCAGATCTACTAGCGGGGAGTCGGATACGCAGTATTTT,CASRSTSGESDTQYF
many,TRBV12-3/TRBV12-4,TRBJ2-1,TRBD1,TGTGCCAGCAGTGCGGGACAGGGGGGGTACAATGAGCAGTTCTTC,CASSAGQGGYNEQFF
-,TRBV4-1,TRBJ2-7,TRBD2,TGCGCCAGCAGCGTCTTACGGGAGGTAGACGAGCAGTACTTC,CASSVLREVDEQYF
-,TRBV4-1,TRBJ1-5,-,TGCGCCAGCAGCCAAGATGTGGGTCGACAGCCCCAGCATTTT,CASSQDVGRQPQHF
many,TRBV15,TRBJ2-7,-,TGTGCCACCAAAACAGGAAGGATGGCCTACGAGCAGTACTTC,CATKTGRMAYEQYF
few,TRBV28,TRBJ2-3,TRBD2,TGTGCCAGCAGTTTCCCGGCTAGCGGGAGTAGGAGAGAAGATACGCAGTATTTT,CASSFPASGSRREDTQYF
-,TRBV7-6,TRBJ1-1,-,TGTGCCAGCAGCTTAGATCAGGGGAGTGATAGCACTGAAGCTTTCTTT,CASSLDQGSDSTEAFF
-,TRBV7-3,TRBJ2-5,-,TGTGCCAGCAGCTTAGTTGAGTATTGGGGACGGTCAGTTCAGACCCAGTACTTC,CASSLVEYWGRSVQTQYF
many,TRBV6-9,TRBJ2-7,-,TGTGCCAGCAGTTACGAAGGGCGGCAGTACTTC,CASSYEGRQYF
few,TRBV12-3/TRBV12-4,TRBJ1-1,-,TGTGCCAGCAGTACCCCGACTGTGAACACTGAAGCTTTCTTT,CASSTPTVNTEAFF
-,TRBV7-2,TRBJ1-4,-,TGTGCCAGCAGCCCCGGAGGGCCGACTATAACTAATGAAAAACTGTTTTTT,CASSPGGPTITNEKLFF
once,TRBV13,TRBJ1-1,TRBD1,TGTGCCAGCAGATCGCGGGACAGGGGGAACACTGAAGCTTTCTTT,CASRSRDRGNTEAFF
-,TRBV20-1,TRBJ2-7,TRBD1,TGCAGTGCTAGAAGGGACAGCCTATCCTACGAGCAGTACTTC,CSARRDSLSYEQYF
-,TRBV7-9,TRBJ1-5,-,TGTGCCAGCAGCGTGGGAGGAGGGGATCAGCCCCAGCATTTT,CASSVGGGDQPQHF
-,TRBV7-2,TRBJ1-1,-,TGTGCCAGCAGCCCCGAGGGGGGGCGAGTCGCTGAAGCTTTCTTT,CASSPEGGRVAEAFF
many,TRBV5-6,TRBJ1-2,-,TGTGCCAGCAGCCTAGACGGTGGCTACACCTTC,CASSLDGGYTF
-,TRBV25-1,TRBJ1-5,-,TGTGCCAGCAGCCATACAGGGTTTGATCAGCCCCAGCATTTT,CASSHTGFDQPQHF
-,TRBV7-2,TRBJ1-5,TRBD1,TGTGCCAGCAGCTCAGGACAGGTTGGGCAGCCCCAGCATTTT,CASSSGQVGQPQHF